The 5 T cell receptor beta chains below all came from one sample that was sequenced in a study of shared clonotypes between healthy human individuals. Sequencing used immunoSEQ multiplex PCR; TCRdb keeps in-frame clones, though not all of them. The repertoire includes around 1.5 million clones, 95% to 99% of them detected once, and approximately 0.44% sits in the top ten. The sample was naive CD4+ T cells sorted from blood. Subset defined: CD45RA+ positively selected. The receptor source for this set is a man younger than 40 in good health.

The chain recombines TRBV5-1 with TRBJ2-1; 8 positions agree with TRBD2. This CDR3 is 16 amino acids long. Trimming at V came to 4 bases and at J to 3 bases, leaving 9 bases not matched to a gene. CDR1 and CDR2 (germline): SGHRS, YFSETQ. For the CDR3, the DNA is TGCGCCAGCAGCGCAACTAGCGGAAAAGACTACAATGAGCAGTTCTTC. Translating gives CASSATSGKDYNEQFF.

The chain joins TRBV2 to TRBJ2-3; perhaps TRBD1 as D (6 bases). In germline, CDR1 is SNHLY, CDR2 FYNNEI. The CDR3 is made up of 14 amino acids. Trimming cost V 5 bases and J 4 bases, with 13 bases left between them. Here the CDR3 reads CASSQDRNPDTQYF. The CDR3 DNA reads TGTGCCAGCAGTCAAGACAGGAATCCAGATACGCAGTATTTT.

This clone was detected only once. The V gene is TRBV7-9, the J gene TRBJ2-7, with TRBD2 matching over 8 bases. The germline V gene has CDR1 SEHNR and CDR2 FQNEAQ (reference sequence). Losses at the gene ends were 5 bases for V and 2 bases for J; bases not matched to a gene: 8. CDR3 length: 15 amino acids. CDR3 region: CASSPWTSQTYEQYF. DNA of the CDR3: TGTGCCAGCAGCCCTTGGACTAGCCAAACCTACGAGCAGTACTTC.

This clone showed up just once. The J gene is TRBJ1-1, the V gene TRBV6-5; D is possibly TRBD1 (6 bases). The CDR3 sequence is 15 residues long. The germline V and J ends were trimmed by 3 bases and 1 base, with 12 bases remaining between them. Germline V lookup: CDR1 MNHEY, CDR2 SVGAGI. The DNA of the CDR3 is TGTGCCAGCAGTTATCGGACAGTCGGGAACACTGAAGCTTTCTTT. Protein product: CASSYRTVGNTEAFF.

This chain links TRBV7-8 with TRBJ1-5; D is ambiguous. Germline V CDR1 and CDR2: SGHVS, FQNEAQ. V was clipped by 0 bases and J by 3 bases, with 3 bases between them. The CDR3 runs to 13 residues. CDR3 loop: CASSLAINQPQHF. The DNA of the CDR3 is TGTGCCAGCAGCTTAGCTATCAATCAGCCCCAGCATTTT.